This T cell receptor (beta chain) came from a study of CD8 T cells in ankylosing spondylitis. Study-wide results and caveats: Blood from ankylosing spondylitis patients appeared to carry a characteristic roughly eight-variant TCR beta motif.

TCRdb independently ran MiXCR on the 5' RACE reads; one entry per CDR3 protein. Among approximately 300,000 distinct CDR3 sequences listed, 7% to 9% were seen once. The CDR3 spans 14 residues. Trimming removed 3 bases from V and 5 bases from J; junction bases left unmatched: 4. Germline lookup yields CDR1 SGDLS and CDR2 YYNGEE. This clonotype was counted between two and nine times. The target antigen is unknown. The TCR originated in a male donor with ankylosing spondylitis. The chain is built from TRBV9 and TRBJ2-3, with TRBD1 identical over 9 bases. Sequenced input: blood, either unsorted or a sorted T cell fraction (not recorded which). CDR3 DNA: TGTGCCAGCAGCGCACAGGGGGCTAAAGATACGCAGTATTTT. It encodes CASSAQGAKDTQYF.